The clone carrying this T cell receptor beta chain has ten or more counts. The time point denotes: pre-sensitization, week 0. Treatment denoted: therapeutic diphenylcyclopropenone sensitization with weekly scalp DPC. TCRdb processed the RACE reads anew with MiXCR; each CDR3 protein has one entry. This table holds 350,000 to 450,000 distinct CDR3 sequences, 4.5% to 6% found once. This entry is derived from a study of human T cells and chemical hapten exposure. Study background: Variability of per-sample TCR yields stemmed mainly from small differences in pooled library volume.

V dropped 4 bases and J dropped 1; count of bases not matched to a gene: 7. In germline, CDR1 is SGHDT, CDR2 YYEEEE. The CDR3 totals 18 residues. This clonotype was obtained from a woman aged 50 to 65 with alopecia areata. Some clones in this sample may be carry-over from other donors' samples. The material sequenced was whole blood, taken in connection with sensitization to the hapten diphenylcyclopropenone (DPC). The V call is TRBV5-6, the J call TRBJ2-6; TRBD1 matches at 11 bases. CDR3: CASSPWTGGGSGANVLTF. In DNA form, the CDR3 reads TGTGCCAGCAGCCCCTGGACAGGGGGCGGATCTGGGGCCAACGTCCTGACTTTC.